Presented here are 32 T cell receptor beta chains from one specimen sequenced in a study of cytomegalovirus exposure and HLA in healthy donors. Vbeta (60) and Jbeta (13) primers were used in the PCR. The repertoire was sequenced with immunoSEQ multiplex PCR; TCRdb's copy has only in-frame clones and lacks some. The data show about 80,000 clones, with roughly 80% seen just once and 13% held by the top ten. Material for sequencing was PBMCs. The receptors were sampled from a human donor in good health.

Regarding this clone: A much larger clone differs by one base, so this may be a read error. The chain is built from TRBV6-1 and TRBJ1-2; TRBD1 might be the D (5 bases). V dropped 4 bases and J dropped 6 bases, with 9 bases sitting between them. Germline CDR1 reads MNHNS; CDR2 reads SASEGT. The CDR3 has 12 residues. CDR3 residues: CASSGQWDGYTF. The CDR3 DNA reads TGTGCCAGCAGTGGACAGTGGGATGGCTACACCTTC.

The chain employs TRBV5-1 and TRBJ1-1; D is ambiguous. CDR1 and CDR2 from the germline V gene are SGHRS and YFSETQ. The length of the CDR3 is 14 residues. Trimming cost V 1 base and J 0 bases, with 7 bases left between them. The CDR3 is CASSLYIMNTEAFF. In nucleotides, the CDR3 is TGCGCCAGCAGCTTGTACATCATGAACACTGAAGCTTTCTTT.

This clone was picked up a small number of times. This rearrangement joins TRBV2 to TRBJ1-5, with 7 bases lining up with TRBD1. Germline V gene data show CDR1 as SNHLY and CDR2 as FYNNEI. After removal of 4 bases from V and 6 bases from J, the junction contained 6 bases not matched to a gene. The CDR3 consists of 14 residues. CDR3 DNA: TGTGCCAGCAGTGTCACAGGGGTCACTCAGCCCCAGCATTTT. As protein: CASSVTGVTQPQHF.

On this clone: The same CDR3 also results from other DNA sequences found in this sample. This chain uses TRBV6-5 with TRBJ1-5, with TRBD1 matching 9 bases. Looked up from germline, CDR1 is MNHEY and CDR2 is SVGAGI. The CDR3 runs to 14 residues. The junction had 2 bases not matched to a gene; V was cut back by 4 bases and J by 4 bases. This CDR3 is CASSLGTGNQPQHF. The CDR3 DNA follows: TGTGCCAGCAGTTTAGGGACAGGGAATCAGCCCCAGCATTTT.

This sequence joins TRBV7-9 and TRBJ2-7, with 16 bases lining up with TRBD2. The CDR3 length is 17 residues. Germline V gives CDR1 SEHNR, CDR2 FQNEAQ (reference sequence). Trimming took 3 bases from V and 2 from J; bases not matched to a gene: 4. The CDR3 spells CASSLEGLAGGTYEQYF. The CDR3 DNA sequence: TGTGCCAGCAGCTTGGAGGGACTAGCGGGGGGGACCTACGAGCAGTACTTC.

V usage is TRBV19 and J usage is TRBJ2-1; D perhaps matches TRBD1 (6 bases). Trimming cost V 5 bases and J 4 bases, with 9 bases left between them. Germline CDR1 and CDR2: LNHDA and SQIVND (reference sequence). This CDR3 contains 13 residues. CDR3 coding DNA: TGTGCCAGTAGTTTTCAGGGGTACAATGAGCAGTTCTTC. Amino acids: CASSFQGYNEQFF. Filled out from reference TRBV19 and TRBJ2-1, the complete variable domain reads DGGITQSPKYLFRKEGQNVTLSCEQNLNHDAMYWYRQDPGQGLRLIYYSQIVNDFQKGDIAEGYSVSREKKESFPLTVTSAQKNPTAFYLCASSFQGYNEQFFGPGTRLTVL.

The chain links TRBV7-8 to TRBJ2-3, with a weak D call TRBD1 (6 bases). This CDR3 is 15 amino acids long. In germline, CDR1 is SGHVS, CDR2 FQNEAQ. V dropped 1 base and J dropped 4 bases, with 12 bases sitting between them. The CDR3 nucleotides are TGTGCCAGCAGCTTAGGAGGGGGTAGCGCAGATACGCAGTATTTT. This encodes CASSLGGGSADTQYF.

The rearrangement links TRBV29-1 to TRBJ2-7, with D possibly matching TRBD1 (6 bases). Germline values: CDR1 SQVTM, CDR2 ANQGSEA. This CDR3 has 15 amino acids. Trimming left V 0 bases short and J 1 base short, with 13 bases between. Here the CDR3 reads CSVEETGGLSYEQYF. The CDR3, as DNA: TGCAGCGTTGAAGAGACAGGCGGTCTATCCTACGAGCAGTACTTC.

CDR3: CASRIEPYSNQPQHF. The CDR3 nucleotides read TGCGCCAGCAGAATAGAGCCTTATAGCAATCAGCCCCAGCATTTT. The rearrangement links TRBV5-1 to TRBJ1-5; D uncertain. Germline V gene sequence: CDR1 SGHRS, CDR2 YFSETQ. The CDR3 extends over 15 amino acids. Deletions cut 5 bases from V and 0 bases from J, with 12 bases between.

This chain links TRBV10-3 with TRBJ1-4; D might be TRBD1 (6 bases). Trimming removed 0 bases from V and 7 bases from J, with 12 bases in between. The CDR3 is 15 amino acids. Germline CDR1 is ENHRY and CDR2 is SYGVKD. CDR3 residues: CAISESNRVGEKLFF. CDR3 DNA sequence: TGTGCCATCAGTGAGTCGAACAGGGTCGGTGAAAAACTGTTTTTT.

This clone counts as medium-sized. The chain's CDR3 is CASNEQGTGELFF. As DNA, the CDR3 is TGTGCCAGCAACGAACAGGGCACCGGGGAGCTGTTTTTT. This chain uses TRBV2 with TRBJ2-2; D is perhaps TRBD1 (6 bases). This CDR3 has 13 amino acids. V lost 7 bases to trimming and J lost 4 bases, with 10 bases between them. Germline CDR1 SNHLY, CDR2 FYNNEI.

The rearrangement links TRBV10-3 to TRBJ1-2, with D perhaps matching TRBD1 (5 bases). CDR3 size: 20 residues. V shed 2 bases and J shed 2 bases, with 27 bases lying between them. CDR1 ENHRY and CDR2 SYGVKD come from the germline V gene. CDR3 region: CAISERGGNFRGLLNYGYTF. In DNA, the CDR3 is TGTGCCATCAGTGAGCGCGGGGGGAACTTTCGGGGACTGCTAAACTATGGCTACACCTTC.

The V call is TRBV6-5, the J call TRBJ2-7, with D perhaps TRBD2 (6 bases). The CDR3 totals 13 residues. Germline V gene lookup returns CDR1 MNHEY and CDR2 SVGAGI. V was shortened by 5 bases and J by 6 bases, with 14 bases between the two germline ends. In DNA, the CDR3 is TGTGCCAGCAGTCCCGGGGGACTCTCCGAGCAGTACTTC. Translation gives CASSPGGLSEQYF.

The chain joins TRBV4-3 to TRBJ2-1; the match to TRBD2 covers 7 bases. The germline V gene encodes CDR1 LGHNA and CDR2 YSLEER. The CDR3 runs 18 residues. The trim removed 0 bases at V and 4 bases at J, leaving 12 bases unmatched. CDR3 protein: CASSQDGLKERGYNEQFF. CDR3 in DNA: TGCGCCAGCAGCCAAGACGGGTTGAAGGAGCGGGGTTACAATGAGCAGTTCTTC.

The chain combines TRBV9 with TRBJ2-1; 7 bases agree with TRBD2. V lost 7 bases to trimming and J lost 5 bases; unmatched junction nucleotides: 6. CDR1 SGDLS and CDR2 YYNGEE come from the germline V gene. The CDR3 is 13 residues long. CDR3 sequence: CASGGDWNNEQFF. In DNA, the CDR3 is TGTGCCAGCGGGGGGGATTGGAACAATGAGCAGTTCTTC.

V gene TRBV7-4 combines with J gene TRBJ1-4, with 7 positions matching TRBD1. V lost 5 bases and J lost 4; bases outside the gene matches: 7. This CDR3 is built from 15 residues. CDR1 SGHVT and CDR2 SQSDAQ come from the germline V gene. The CDR3 DNA is TGTGCCAGCAGCACAGAGGGACAGAATAATGAAAAACTGTTTTTT. Translating gives CASSTEGQNNEKLFF. Full variable domain (rest looked up from reference TRBV7-4 and TRBJ1-4): GAGVSQSPRYKVAKRGRDVALRCDSISGHVTLYWYRQTLGQGSEVLTYSQSDAQRDKSGRPSGRFSAERPERSVSTLKIQRTEQGDSAVYLCASSTEGQNNEKLFFGSGTQLSVL.

The V and J genes are TRBV19 and TRBJ1-1; D may be TRBD1 (6 bases). V lost 6 bases, J lost 5 bases, and 19 bases lay in between. Germline-derived CDR1 and CDR2 are LNHDA and SQIVND (reference sequence). The CDR3 length is 15 residues. Here the CDR3 DNA reads TGTGCCAGTAGACCGATTACAGGGTCGGGAACTGAAGCTTTCTTT. This sequence encodes CASRPITGSGTEAFF.

In its sample, this clone was seen once. This rearrangement joins TRBV14 to TRBJ2-7, with 7 nucleotides matching TRBD1. V gave up 4 bases and J gave up 3 bases; unmatched junction bases: 6. Germline-derived CDR1 and CDR2 are SGHDN and FVKESK. The CDR3 spans 14 residues. The CDR3 protein is CASSPWDRRYEQYF. CDR3 coding DNA: TGTGCCAGCAGCCCTTGGGACAGACGCTACGAGCAGTACTTC.

The rearrangement links TRBV15 to TRBJ2-7; TRBD2 aligns across 8 bases. The CDR3 is 15 amino acids. The germline gives CDR1 LNHNV, CDR2 YYDKDF (reference sequence). V was pared by 5 bases and J by 1 base, with 7 bases of the junction left unmatched. This chain's CDR3 is CATSHGSGGSYEQYF. The DNA of the CDR3 is TGTGCCACCAGCCATGGGAGCGGGGGATCCTACGAGCAGTACTTC.

This clone was counted a few times. J is TRBJ1-4 and V is TRBV6-6; 7 bases are a match to TRBD1. The trim removed 2 bases at V and 3 bases at J, leaving 3 bases unmatched. CDR1 MNHNY and CDR2 SVGAGI come from the germline V gene (reference sequence). The CDR3 has 15 amino acids. The chain's CDR3 is CASSYRQGANEKLFF. The CDR3, as DNA: TGTGCCAGCAGTTACCGCCAGGGGGCTAATGAAAAACTGTTTTTT.

The genes are TRBV5-1 and TRBJ2-5; TRBD2 matches at 16 bases. CDR3 length equals 17 residues. Germline-derived CDR1 and CDR2 are SGHRS and YFSETQ. The junction had 7 bases not matched to a gene; V was cut back by 4 bases and J by 4 bases. In DNA form, the CDR3 reads TGCGCCAGCAGCCCGGGACTAGCGGGGGGGCAACGAGAGACCCAGTACTTC. This gives the protein CASSPGLAGGQRETQYF.

The rearrangement links TRBV2 to TRBJ1-4; D perhaps matches TRBD1 (6 bases). CDR1 and CDR2 (germline): SNHLY, FYNNEI. V dropped 5 bases and J dropped 7 bases, with 11 bases sitting between them. CDR3 size: 13 residues. The CDR3 here is CASSTGQLEKLFF. The CDR3 nucleotides read TGTGCCAGCAGTACTGGACAGCTTGAAAAACTGTTTTTT.

This sequence joins TRBV5-1 and TRBJ2-7, with TRBD2 identical over 7 bases. This CDR3 is built from 17 residues. V lost 0 bases and J lost 2; bases outside the gene matches: 11. Germline-derived CDR1 and CDR2 are SGHRS and YFSETQ. CDR3 DNA: TGCGCCAGCAGCTTGGCCGGGGGGTGGACGGCCGCCTACGAGCAGTACTTC. Amino acids: CASSLAGGWTAAYEQYF.

The table lists this clone with a count of one. V and J are TRBV7-9 and TRBJ1-2; TRBD1 is a possible D gene (5 bases). Germline CDR1 reads SEHNR; CDR2 reads FQNEAQ (reference sequence). The V end was cut by 5 bases, the J end by 8 bases, with 15 bases between. This CDR3 comprises 13 residues. The CDR3 DNA reads TGTGCCAGCAGCCCACAAGGGGAACCGGGCTACACCTTC. Translating it yields CASSPQGEPGYTF.

This rearrangement joins TRBV6-1 to TRBJ2-1; 7 bases match TRBD2. Germline values: CDR1 MNHNS, CDR2 SASEGT. The CDR3 loop spans 15 amino acids. J lost 5 bases, V lost 3 bases, and 7 bases had no gene match. The chain's CDR3 is CASSDASGRDNEQFF. In nucleotides, the CDR3 is TGTGCCAGCAGTGATGCGTCAGGGAGGGACAATGAGCAGTTCTTC.

The genes are TRBV5-1 and TRBJ2-5, with 9 bases that match TRBD2. This CDR3 contains 16 residues. CDR1 and CDR2 (germline): SGHRS, YFSETQ. V dropped 2 bases and J dropped 2; count of bases not matched to a gene: 7. In DNA form, the CDR3 reads TGCGCCAGCAGCTTCGGGCGGGGGGGCCGACAAGAGACCCAGTACTTC. Encoded protein: CASSFGRGGRQETQYF.

V is TRBV18 and J is TRBJ1-2; 7 nucleotides agree with TRBD1. The germline CDR1 and CDR2 sequences are KGHSH and LQKENI. The CDR3 spans 15 residues. Trimming took 3 bases from V and 3 from J; bases not matched to a gene: 7. The CDR3 nucleotides read TGTGCCAGCTCACCCCTCGACAGGGAGGACTATGGCTACACCTTC. This sequence encodes CASSPLDREDYGYTF.

The chain is built from TRBV25-1 and TRBJ1-6; possible D gene TRBD1, 5 bases. The germline V gene has CDR1 MGHDK and CDR2 SYGVNS. V lost 11 bases to trimming and J lost 0 bases, with 14 bases between them. The length of the CDR3 is 15 residues. CDR3 loop: CASSGGGSYNSPLHF. For the CDR3, the DNA is TGTGCCTCTAGCGGGGGGGGCTCCTATAATTCACCCCTCCACTTT.

The rearrangement uses TRBV7-9 and TRBJ1-2; D unclear. V dropped 1 base and J dropped 8 bases, with 14 bases sitting between them. The CDR3 is 14 residues long. Looked up from germline, CDR1 is SEHNR and CDR2 is FQNEAQ (reference sequence). The CDR3 region is CASSLDEPRRGYTF. The CDR3 region has the DNA TGTGCCAGCAGCTTAGATGAGCCGAGGAGGGGCTACACCTTC.

As regards this clone: In the same sample, other DNA sequences code for this CDR3. This chain uses TRBV6-1 with TRBJ2-3, with D possibly matching TRBD2 (6 bases). Germline loops: CDR1 MNHNS, CDR2 SASEGT. The CDR3 is 18 residues long. V was cut by 3 bases and J by 2 bases, with 21 bases left in between. The CDR3 protein is CASSDQVGLAYTTDTQYF. In DNA, the CDR3 is TGTGCCAGCAGTGACCAGGTGGGGCTAGCGTATACCACAGATACGCAGTATTTT.

The genes are TRBV5-4 and TRBJ2-5, with 11 bases lining up with TRBD1. The V and J ends lost 9 bases and 5 bases, in that order; junction bases with no gene match: 12. Germline V lookup: CDR1 SGHNT, CDR2 YYREEE (reference sequence). The CDR3 has 15 residues. Written as DNA, the CDR3 is TGTGCCATGGTACACGGACAGGGGGCAAGGGAGACCCAGTACTTC. It codes for CAMVHGQGARETQYF.

Here the CDR3 reads CASSSRGLNTGELFF. The CDR3 coding sequence is TGCGCCAGCAGCTCGAGGGGGCTAAACACCGGGGAGCTGTTTTTT. The V call is TRBV5-1, the J call TRBJ2-2; TRBD1 agrees at 7 bases. The germline gives CDR1 SGHRS, CDR2 YFSETQ. Unmatched junction bases numbered 4, after V lost 3 bases and J lost 2 bases. The CDR3 runs to 15 residues.